This T cell receptor beta chain was documented in a study of T cells in Graves' hyperthyroidism and ophthalmopathy. Patients were excluded for uncontrolled infection, other autoimmune disease, pregnancy or lactation. More than 9.5 ml fresh peripheral blood yielded the PBMCs. Study-wide findings and caveats: Ophthalmopathy was distinguished from stable hyperthyroidism by 13 V-J signatures. Blood also showed most of the thyroid clonotypes that were expanded above 0.001.

Per germline, CDR1 SGHAT and CDR2 FQNNGV. This CDR3 spans 15 amino acids. V dropped 1 base and J dropped 8; count of bases not matched to a gene: 5. This clonotype was recorded at least ten times. Its specificity is unknown. RNA transcripts were the template for amplifying TCR beta CDR3 regions. A set of HTBI primers served as the primers for a first-round RT-PCR of the TCR CDR3. TCRdb analysed the multiplex PCR reads with MiXCR anew, one entry per CDR3 protein. The sample shows fewer than 750,000 distinct CDR3 sequences, around 15% of them seen only once. The sequenced material came from blood. This clonotype originated in a woman aged 45-59 years with Graves' ophthalmopathy. This chain connects TRBV11-2 to TRBJ2-1, with 10 nucleotides matching TRBD1. This CDR3 is CASSLGDRGGDEQFF. CDR3 DNA sequence: TGTGCCAGCAGCTTAGGGGACAGGGGCGGGGATGAGCAGTTCTTC.